This T cell receptor (beta chain) was recorded in a study of T cells in Graves' hyperthyroidism and ophthalmopathy. This CDR3 is built from 12 residues. The germline V and J ends were trimmed by 7 bases and 4 bases, with 8 bases remaining between them. Germline assignment: CDR1 MDHEN and CDR2 SYDVKM. The TCR beta CDR3 regions underwent amplification using RNA transcripts as the source. Carried out on the TCR CDR3, a first-round RT-PCR used the HTBI primer set. TCRdb reprocessed the multiplex PCR reads with MiXCR, giving one entry per CDR3 protein. In the table there are some 760,000 distinct CDR3 sequences, roughly 15% of which are singletons. This clonotype was observed many times.

The TCR sequence derives from a woman younger than 30 with Graves' hyperthyroidism. Sequenced input: blood. The J gene is TRBJ1-5, the V gene TRBV28; D not certain. The CDR3 here is CASNIINQPQHF. CDR3 DNA: TGTGCCAGCAACATCATTAATCAGCCCCAGCATTTT. Supplemented by reference TRBV28 and TRBJ1-5, the full variable domain reads DVKVTQSSRYLVKRTGEKVFLECVQDMDHENMFWYRQDPGLGLRLIYFSYDVKMKEKGDIPEGYSVSREKKERFSLILESASTNQTSMYLCASNIINQPQHFGDGTRLSIL.